This T cell receptor (beta chain) comes out of a study of blood T cell repertoires in COVID-19 (dated by TCRdb to the early 2020s). About the full investigation: Samples from collaborators originated in the United States, Italy and Spain and spanned both the acute and convalescent phases of COVID-19. The material from the prospective study consisted of cDNA or gDNA derived from T cells, B-cell-depleted T cells, or PBMCs. Deeply sampled blood TCRbeta repertoires from subjects exposed to, actively infected with, or recovered from COVID-19 were included in the dataset. The repertoires were released in a freely available public database intended as a resource for research on the immune response to SARS-CoV-2. Nearly every sample came with metadata listing a de-identified subject ID, COVID-19 status, age in years and sex. Samples were obtained from the ongoing ImmuneRACE study (first 160 participants) and from 1,254 subjects provided by 6 global collaborators. Where available, HLA class I and class II types were taken from metadata supplied by the sample provider and were not determined by assay-based typing. Points the paper makes about the study in general: The amount of clinical and demographic metadata varied by source and participant and was provided uncurated.

The collaborating institutions used their own protocols to collect whole blood in K2EDTA tubes. For TCRbeta analysis, collaborators shipped samples as frozen whole blood, isolated PBMCs, or DNA extracted from either of those sample types. A remark on this clone: Its antigen is still unknown. No per-base quality is available; no much larger clone lies one base away.

For CDR1 and CDR2, the germline V gene lists SGHDT and YYEEEE. The cysteine opens and the phenylalanine closes a CDR3 of 15 amino acids. Only the CDR3 DNA is retained, 45 bases long and in frame from the first base. Trimming removed 0 bases from V and 8 bases from J, leaving 12 bases between the germline ends. The immunoSEQ Assay, a bias-controlled multiplex PCR, was used to amplify TCRbeta CDR3 regions from genomic DNA. Turning to the authors' computational methods: Within the assay, amplification of reference gene primers was used to estimate how many nucleated cells each sample contained. To quantify the absolute abundance of each unique TCRbeta CDR3 rearrangement, sequence reads were collapsed and filtered. Productive Simpson clonality was computed per sample as the square root of Simpson's diversity index over productive rearrangements. The source is immuneACCESS, and TCRdb retained only in-frame sequences with V and J called. Part of the clones is not carried over; for the studies checked, unresolved V genes explain less than half of this, and the remainder is unexplained. V, J and clone size were drawn from that table, and D and trimming were deduced from the DNA. The sample table contains around 270,000 clones; only one count was recorded for more than 85% of them. The top ten clonotypes cover approximately 4.6% of the sample.

The sequence is built from TRBV5-6 and TRBJ1-6; possibly the D gene is TRBD1, per 5 matching bases. The source material was peripheral blood. The receptor's source is a man aged 40-55 years with acute or convalescent COVID-19. The CDR3: CASSLVGGGDSPLHF. In nucleotide form, the sequence is TGTGCCAGCAGCTTGGTCGGGGGGGGAGATTCACCCCTCCACTTT.